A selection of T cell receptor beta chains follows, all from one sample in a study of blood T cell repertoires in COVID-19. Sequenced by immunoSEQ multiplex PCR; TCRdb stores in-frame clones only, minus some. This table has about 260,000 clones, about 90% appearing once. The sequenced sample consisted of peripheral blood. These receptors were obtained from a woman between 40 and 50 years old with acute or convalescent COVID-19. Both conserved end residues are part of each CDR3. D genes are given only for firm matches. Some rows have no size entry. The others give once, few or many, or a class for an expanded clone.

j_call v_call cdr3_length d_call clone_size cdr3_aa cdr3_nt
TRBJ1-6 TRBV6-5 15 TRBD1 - CASSRDSLKNSPLHF TGTGCCAGCAGCCGGGACAGCCTGAAGAATTCACCCCTCCACTTT
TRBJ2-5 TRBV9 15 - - CASSVAAGEQETQYF TGTGCCAGCAGCGTAGCGGCAGGGGAACAAGAGACCCAGTACTTC
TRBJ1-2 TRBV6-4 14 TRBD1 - CASSEQGANYGYTF TGTGCCAGCAGTGAACAGGGGGCTAACTATGGCTACACCTTC
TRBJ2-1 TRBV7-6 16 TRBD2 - CASSIGTSGAYNEQFF TGTGCCAGCAGCATCGGGACTAGCGGGGCCTACAATGAGCAGTTCTTC
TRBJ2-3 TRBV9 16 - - CASSVGASAHTDTQYF TGTGCCAGCAGCGTAGGGGCTAGCGCTCACACAGATACGCAGTATTTT
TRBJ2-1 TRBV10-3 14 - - CATLTGSSYNEQFF TGTGCCACCCTAACAGGGAGCTCCTACAATGAGCAGTTCTTC
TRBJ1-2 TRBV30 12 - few CAWSTGSYGYTF TGTGCCTGGAGTACAGGGAGCTATGGCTACACCTTC
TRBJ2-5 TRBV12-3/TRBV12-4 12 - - CASRRPAETQYF TGTGCCAGCAGGCGGCCAGCGGAGACCCAGTACTTC
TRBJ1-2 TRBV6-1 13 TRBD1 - CASSERTGDGYTF TGTGCCAGCAGTGAGCGGACAGGGGATGGCTACACCTTC
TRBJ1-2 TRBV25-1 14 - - CASSDGNSWDGYTF TGTGCCAGCAGTGACGGGAATTCTTGGGATGGCTACACCTTC
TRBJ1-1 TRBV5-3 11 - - CARSPYTEAFF TGTGCCAGAAGCCCCTATACTGAAGCTTTCTTT
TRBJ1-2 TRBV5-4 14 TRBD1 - CASSIRDREYGYTF TGTGCCAGCAGCATTCGGGACAGAGAGTATGGCTACACCTTC
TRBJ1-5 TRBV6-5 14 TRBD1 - CASSSTGNYQPQHF TGTGCCAGCAGTTCGACAGGGAATTATCAGCCCCAGCATTTT
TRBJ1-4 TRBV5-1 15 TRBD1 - CASSFTGGEKEKLFF TGCGCCAGCAGCTTTACAGGGGGCGAGAAGGAAAAACTGTTTTTT
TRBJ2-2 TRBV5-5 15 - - CASSPEGANTGELFF TGTGCCAGCAGCCCGGAAGGGGCGAACACCGGGGAGCTGTTTTTT
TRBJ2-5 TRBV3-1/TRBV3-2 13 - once CASSNGPLGAQYF TGTGCCAGCAGCAATGGACCACTCGGGGCCCAGTACTTC
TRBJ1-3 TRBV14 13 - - CASSQDTGGTIYF TGTGCCAGCAGCCAAGATACCGGCGGCACCATATATTTT
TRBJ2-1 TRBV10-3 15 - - CAISESRNGDNEQFF TGTGCCATCAGTGAGTCGAGAAACGGGGACAATGAGCAGTTCTTC
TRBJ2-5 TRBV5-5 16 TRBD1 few CASSSSGTGVRETQYF TGTGCCAGCAGCTCCTCCGGGACAGGGGTTAGGGAGACCCAGTACTTC
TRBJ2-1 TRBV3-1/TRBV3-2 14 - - CASSQDGPDNEQFF TGTGCCAGCAGCCAAGATGGGCCTGACAATGAGCAGTTCTTC
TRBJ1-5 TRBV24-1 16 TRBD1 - CATSDDRGPRGQPQHF TGTGCCACCAGTGATGACAGGGGGCCCCGAGGTCAGCCCCAGCATTTT
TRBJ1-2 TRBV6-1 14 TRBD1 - CASSEGTESYGYTF TGTGCCAGCAGTGAGGGGACAGAGAGCTATGGCTACACCTTC
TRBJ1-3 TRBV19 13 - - CASSRQGGNTIYF TGTGCCAGTAGTCGCCAGGGGGGAAACACCATATATTTT
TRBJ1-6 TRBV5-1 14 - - CASSLAYYNSPLHF TGCGCCAGCAGCTTGGCCTATTATAATTCACCCCTCCACTTT
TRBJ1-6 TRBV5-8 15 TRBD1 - CASSLGQGANSPLHF TGTGCCAGCAGCTTGGGACAGGGGGCAAATTCACCCCTCCACTTT
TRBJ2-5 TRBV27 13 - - CASSLTRGETQYF TGTGCCAGCAGTTTGACTCGGGGGGAGACCCAGTACTTC
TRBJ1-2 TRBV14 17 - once CASSQEIGVSVFYGYTF TGTGCCAGCAGCCAAGAGATTGGAGTTTCGGTGTTCTATGGCTACACCTTC